The rows below give T cell receptor beta chains drawn from one sample of a study of cytomegalovirus exposure and HLA in healthy donors. Libraries were prepared by immunoSEQ multiplex PCR; TCRdb keeps only in-frame clonotypes and omits some of them. This table has roughly 55,000 clones, 65% to 80% appearing once. The sample taken for sequencing was PBMCs. Receptors originate from a man between 35 and 55 years old in good health and CMV-seropositive. Each CDR3 is given with its conserved first and last residue. Each record gives: V gene, clone size, CDR3 protein. Clone size is shown for a subset of rows, as once, few, many or a class of expanded clone.

>TRBV6-5|.
CASSRPARQGGQYF
>TRBV5-8|.
CASGQGAQETQYF
>TRBV5-6|few
CASSLGQRNEKLFF
>TRBV7-2|.
CASSTRQGRTEAFF
>TRBV18|once
CASSPGPGGGTEAFF
>TRBV4-1|.
CASSQGLLAGGFETQYF
>TRBV4-2|.
CASSQDIFPGTGSEKLFF
>TRBV4-3|.
CASSSQGNTEAFF
>TRBV7-6|.
CASSLAGGGTYEQYF
>TRBV7-9|.
CASSRQGSNTEAFF
>TRBV7-3|.
CASSFRVPPQHF
>TRBV5-4|.
CASSLGARGMNTEAFF
>TRBV7-2|.
CASSRRGGNKAGETQYF
>TRBV5-8|few
CASSGGPQGSEAFF
>TRBV5-1|.
CASSLQGTGQGYDSPLHF
>TRBV7-9|few
CASSPLSGGSLNTQYF
>TRBV7-3|few
CASSLNWAVNTEAFF
>TRBV7-8|few
CASSPWTSGGEQFF
>TRBV19|.
CASSVQGESTEAFF
>TRBV5-4|.
CASTTPGSQETQYF
>TRBV9|.
CASSVGGGGGADEQYF
>TRBV2|.
CASTGSRQETQYF
>TRBV7-2|.
CASSPSGWVEQYF
>TRBV9|.
CASSPSSQETQYF
>TRBV4-3|.
CASSPGQRASSYNSPLHF
>TRBV6-1|.
CASILIGGYGYTF
>TRBV19|.
CASSLQGDGTEAFF
>TRBV27|.
CASRDPGYEQYF
>TRBV9|few
CASSPQLRGYTF
>TRBV7-2|.
CASSFSADRGAEAFF
>TRBV7-6|few
CASSLVTSTDTQYF
>TRBV20-1|few
CSAGQGPTQHF
>TRBV10-3|.
CAIRQGSRYGYTF
>TRBV7-8|.
CASSSRGSANSYEQYF
>TRBV5-1|few
CASSQEPLAGVTDTQYF
>TRBV5-4|.
CASSLGTSLSYEQYF
>TRBV7-7|few
CASSFSTGGNTGELFF
>TRBV5-6|.
CASSGGGGTDYEQYF
>TRBV5-4|.
CASSSTSVAFF
>TRBV16|.
CASSLLTGDNSPLHF
>TRBV2|.
CASSDRTPYYEQYF
>TRBV5-6|.
CASSLAPIAQYF
>TRBV5-4|.
CASSFPTGTGSYGYTF
>TRBV7-9|.
CASSLPGWSTEAFF
>TRBV6-5|.
CASSRDRGLYGYTF
>TRBV12-5|.
CASGSSNDRGETQYF
>TRBV15|.
CATSRDRSSLHEQYF
>TRBV20-1|.
CSARNPREQFF
>TRBV5-6|.
CASSRDRANTEAFF
>TRBV7-3|.
CASSLRTGIGDTQYF
>TRBV6-1|.
CASRGRAGFDSPLHF
>TRBV18|.
CASSPGSGISNQPQHF
>TRBV12-5|.
CASQGVGPEAFF
>TRBV18|.
CASSPQGDMYEQYF
>TRBV25-1|.
CASSNTGLNYGYTF
>TRBV4-3|many
CASSQYTAGPYEQYF